These 6 T cell receptor beta chains share one sample of origin, sequenced in a study of blood T cell repertoires in COVID-19. Generated by immunoSEQ multiplex PCR, the TCRdb table keeps only in-frame clones and is missing some. Of about 67,000 clones detected, 75% to 85% appear once; the ten largest clones hold 6.3%. The sequencing sample was made of peripheral blood. The receptor set was obtained from a woman aged 55-69 years with acute or convalescent COVID-19.

The CDR3 here is CASSQLRTGGDYEQYF. CDR3 DNA sequence: TGTGCCAGCAGCCAACTGAGGACAGGGGGAGACTACGAGCAGTACTTC. The rearrangement uses TRBV4-2 and TRBJ2-7, with TRBD1 matching 10 bases. Trimming removed 2 bases from V and 3 bases from J; junction bases left unmatched: 7. CDR1 and CDR2 (germline): LGHNA, YNFKEQ. CDR3 length equals 16 residues.

The rearrangement links TRBV24-1 to TRBJ1-5; 9 bases fit TRBD1. V shed 7 bases, J shed 1 base, and the junction held 1 base outside the gene matches. CDR3 length: 14 residues. The germline V gene has CDR1 KGHDR and CDR2 SFDVKD. CDR3 nucleotides: TGTGCCACCAGCGGGACAGGGAGCAATCAGCCCCAGCATTTT. Its translation is CATSGTGSNQPQHF.

V usage is TRBV27 and J usage is TRBJ1-5; D perhaps matches TRBD1 (5 bases). Germline V gene lookup returns CDR1 MNHEY and CDR2 SMNVEV (reference sequence). CDR3 length: 15 amino acids. Trimming pared 3 bases from V and 0 bases from J, leaving 9 bases between. The CDR3 coding sequence is TGTGCCAGCAGTTTTGAAGGGGATAGCAATCAGCCCCAGCATTTT. Translated, it gives CASSFEGDSNQPQHF.

This clone was seen more than once but under ten times. J is TRBJ2-2 and V is TRBV9, with D unresolved. Trimming cost V 0 bases and J 4 bases, with 4 bases left between them. CDR1 SGDLS and CDR2 YYNGEE come from the germline V gene. The CDR3 consists of 13 residues. CDR3 sequence: CASSVDLTGELFF. The DNA for the CDR3 is TGTGCCAGCAGCGTAGATCTCACCGGGGAGCTGTTTTTT.

This chain connects TRBV15 to TRBJ1-4; the match to TRBD1 covers 10 bases. This CDR3 has 14 residues. Looked up from germline, CDR1 is LNHNV and CDR2 is YYDKDF (reference sequence). The J segment lost 6 bases and the V segment lost 5 bases, leaving 3 bases of the junction unmatched. CDR3 DNA: TGTGCCACCAGCCCCGGGACAGGGGATGAAAAACTGTTTTTT. Encoded protein: CATSPGTGDEKLFF.

This clone showed up just a few times. The chain couples TRBV27 to TRBJ2-1; unclear D gene. The CDR3 is 14 amino acids. V lost 0 bases and J 10 bases, leaving 13 bases between the germline ends. Per the germline V gene, CDR1 is MNHEY and CDR2 is SMNVEV (reference sequence). Written as DNA, the CDR3 is TGTGCCAGCAGTTTATCCACCGCCCCCGGGGAGCAGTTCTTC. Protein product: CASSLSTAPGEQFF.